The T cell receptor (beta chain) under discussion was sequenced for a study of T cell responses to AZD1222 COVID-19 vaccine. Germline V gene sequence: CDR1 MNHEY, CDR2 SMNVEV (reference sequence). This CDR3 spans 15 amino acids. The ends were cut back, 0 bases at V and 3 bases at J, with 9 bases in the middle. Measured with immunoSEQ multiplex PCR; TCRdb has only the in-frame clones, and not every one. Among about 53,000 clones listed, approximately 90% were seen once. This clone has just a few counts. The sequenced sample was peripheral blood, obtained 28 days after the second AZD1222 dose. The clonotype originates from an adult who received the AZD1222 COVID-19 vaccine. J is TRBJ1-5 and V is TRBV27; a weak D match, TRBD1 (5 bases). The CDR3 protein is CASSLSGPLNQPQHF. CDR3 DNA: TGTGCCAGCAGTTTATCGGGACCGCTCAATCAGCCCCAGCATTTT.